These 23 T cell receptor beta chains were sequenced from one sample in a study of shared clonotypes between healthy human individuals. Measured with immunoSEQ multiplex PCR; TCRdb has only the in-frame clones, and not every one. The sample includes roughly 2.5 million clones, 85% to 95% of them seen just once. Sequenced input: naive CD4+ T cells sorted from blood. The subset: CD45RA+ positively selected. The receptors shown here come from a young man in good health.

The chain recombines TRBV6-5 with TRBJ2-7; 9 positions agree with TRBD1. Trimming took 2 bases from V and 3 from J; bases not matched to a gene: 2. This CDR3 comprises 14 residues. Germline lookup yields CDR1 MNHEY and CDR2 SVGAGI. The CDR3 bases are TGTGCCAGCAGTTACCCGGGACAGGGCTACGAGCAGTACTTC. Residues: CASSYPGQGYEQYF.

This sequence joins TRBV5-1 and TRBJ2-6; D gene ambiguous. The CDR3 length is 14 residues. V was clipped by 4 bases and J by 2 bases, with 7 bases between them. Germline CDR1 SGHRS, CDR2 YFSETQ. CDR3 DNA sequence: TGCGCCAGCAGCCCCCCAACTGGGGCCAACGTCCTGACTTTC. It codes for CASSPPTGANVLTF.

As for this clone: The same CDR3 arises from other DNA sequences in this sample as well. The V gene is TRBV2, the J gene TRBJ2-1; D is uncertain. V was cut by 3 bases and J by 4 bases, with 1 base left in between. CDR3 length equals 11 residues. Germline V gene sequence: CDR1 SNHLY, CDR2 FYNNEI. DNA for the CDR3: TGTGCCAGCAGTGAGTACAATGAGCAGTTCTTC. It translates to CASSEYNEQFF.

As for this clone: This sample also contains other DNA sequences that code for the same CDR3. The chain is built from TRBV9 and TRBJ2-2; maybe TRBD2 (5 bases). The CDR3 spans 15 residues. V lost 0 bases to trimming and J lost 2 bases, with 8 bases between them. Germline assignment: CDR1 SGDLS and CDR2 YYNGEE. This CDR3 is CASSVGGSNTGELFF. For the CDR3, the DNA is TGTGCCAGCAGCGTAGGTGGGAGTAACACCGGGGAGCTGTTTTTT. The whole variable domain, remainder taken from reference TRBV9 and TRBJ2-2, is DSGVTQTPKHLITATGQRVTLRCSPRSGDLSVYWYQQSLDQGLQFLIQYYNGEERAKGNILERFSAQQFPDLHSELNLSSLELGDSALYFCASSVGGSNTGELFFGEGSRLTVL.

The V call is TRBV4-1, the J call TRBJ2-2; 7 nucleotides line up with TRBD2. The CDR3 is 17 residues long. CDR1 is MGHRA and CDR2 is YSYEKL in the germline V gene. The trim removed 3 bases at V and 0 bases at J, leaving 7 bases unmatched. The CDR3 reads CASSHERRGTNTGELFF. The DNA of the CDR3 is TGCGCCAGCAGCCACGAAAGGCGGGGGACGAACACCGGGGAGCTGTTTTTT.

The gene calls are TRBV5-4 and TRBJ2-3; 9 bases align to TRBD2. V was pared by 4 bases and J by 3 bases, with 6 bases of the junction left unmatched. The CDR3 has 15 amino acids. CDR1 and CDR2 from the germline V gene are SGHNT and YYREEE (reference sequence). CDR3 nucleotide sequence: TGTGCCAGCAGCCCGCCCAGCGGGAGGACAGATACGCAGTATTTT. It specifies CASSPPSGRTDTQYF.

This chain uses TRBV6-5 with TRBJ1-1; no firm D call. Germline assignment: CDR1 MNHEY and CDR2 SVGAGI. The V end lost 5 bases, the J end lost 3 bases, and 16 bases lay between the germline ends. This CDR3 region has 15 residues. Here the CDR3 DNA reads TGTGCCAGCAGTCTATGGGTGGACGGTGACACTGAAGCTTTCTTT. Residues: CASSLWVDGDTEAFF.

This clone was seen once. V is TRBV5-5 and J is TRBJ2-7; TRBD1 or TRBD2 may be the D gene (6 bases each). Trimming removed 4 bases at V and 2 bases at J, with 13 bases between. CDR1 SGHKS and CDR2 YYEKEE come from the germline V gene (reference sequence). The CDR3 totals 14 residues. The CDR3 DNA reads TGTGCCAGCAGCAGAGGGGGGCGGACCTACGAGCAGTACTTC. It codes for CASSRGGRTYEQYF.

The J gene is TRBJ2-7, the V gene TRBV7-9; 7 nucleotides match TRBD1. Trimming removed 1 base from V and 6 bases from J; junction bases left unmatched: 6. The CDR3 spans 14 residues. Germline CDR1 is SEHNR and CDR2 is FQNEAQ (reference sequence). This chain's CDR3 is CASSLGQGTSEQYF. CDR3 DNA sequence: TGTGCCAGCAGCTTAGGACAGGGTACCTCCGAGCAGTACTTC.

This chain connects TRBV2 to TRBJ2-5; D is perhaps TRBD2 (6 bases). CDR3 length equals 15 residues. Germline values: CDR1 SNHLY, CDR2 FYNNEI. V dropped 4 bases and J dropped 2 bases, with 14 bases sitting between them. CDR3 protein: CASSVEGLGQETQYF. The CDR3 DNA reads as TGTGCCAGCAGTGTGGAGGGGTTGGGACAAGAGACCCAGTACTTC.

The chain links TRBV9 to TRBJ2-2; D might be TRBD1 (5 bases). CDR3 length: 15 residues. V dropped 0 bases and J dropped 7 bases, with 13 bases sitting between them. Per the germline V gene, CDR1 is SGDLS and CDR2 is YYNGEE. The CDR3 is CASSVVAGSSGELFF. As DNA, the CDR3 is TGTGCCAGCAGCGTAGTGGCAGGGTCAAGCGGGGAGCTGTTTTTT.

The table lists this clone with a few counts. The rearrangement uses TRBV6-6 and TRBJ1-5; possible D gene TRBD1, 5 bases. The V and J ends lost 2 bases and 5 bases respectively, with 10 bases between them. Germline CDR1 MNHNY, CDR2 SVGAGI (reference sequence). CDR3 length equals 14 residues. CDR3 protein: CASSYPGSYQPQHF. As DNA, the CDR3 is TGTGCCAGCAGTTACCCAGGGTCTTATCAGCCCCAGCATTTT.

The chain couples TRBV27 to TRBJ1-1; a possible D gene is TRBD1 (5 bases). Deletions cut 1 base from V and 3 bases from J, with 12 bases between. Looked up from germline, CDR1 is MNHEY and CDR2 is SMNVEV (reference sequence). This CDR3 is built from 15 residues. The CDR3: CASSLWAGRHTEAFF. The CDR3 DNA reads as TGTGCCAGCAGTTTATGGGCAGGGAGGCACACTGAAGCTTTCTTT.

As for this clone: The same CDR3 arises from other DNA sequences in this sample as well. This sequence joins TRBV5-4 and TRBJ1-5; D is undetermined. The CDR3 contains 15 residues. Germline values: CDR1 SGHNT, CDR2 YYREEE (reference sequence). The ends were cut back, 0 bases at V and 2 bases at J, with 9 bases in the middle. CDR3 nucleotide sequence: TGTGCCAGCAGCTTGGGTGGTTCGGGCAATCAGCCCCAGCATTTT. This translates into CASSLGGSGNQPQHF.

This clone was seen a few times. The V and J genes are TRBV25-1 and TRBJ1-3; D is undetermined. The CDR3 is made up of 14 amino acids. V was pared by 0 bases and J by 1 base, with 4 bases between. CDR1 and CDR2 from the germline V gene are MGHDK and SYGVNS. CDR3 nucleotides: TGTGCCAGCAGTGAATATGGTTCTGGAAACACCATATATTTT. It specifies CASSEYGSGNTIYF.

Turning to this clone: In the same sample, other DNA sequences code for this CDR3. V usage is TRBV6-1 and J usage is TRBJ1-6; no clear D gene. Trimming pared 3 bases from V and 4 bases from J, leaving 7 bases between. This CDR3 comprises 14 residues. Germline V gene data show CDR1 as MNHNS and CDR2 as SASEGT. The CDR3 nucleotides are TGTGCCAGCAGTGAGGGCGGGTATAATTCACCCCTCCACTTT. It yields the protein CASSEGGYNSPLHF.

CDR3 protein: CASSIRTGRKESTNEKLFF. The CDR3 DNA sequence: TGTGCCAGTAGTATACGCACAGGCAGAAAAGAGTCAACTAATGAAAAACTGTTTTTT. J is TRBJ1-4 and V is TRBV19, with D possibly matching TRBD1 (5 bases). CDR3 size: 19 residues. The V gene lost 2 bases and the J gene lost 0 bases, with 19 bases spanning the gap. The germline V gene has CDR1 LNHDA and CDR2 SQIVND (reference sequence).

The CDR3 spells CASLDFLYSDTQYF. The CDR3 DNA sequence: TGTGCCTCACTGGACTTTCTATATTCGGATACGCAGTATTTT. The V and J genes are TRBV30 and TRBJ2-3; D may be TRBD2 (5 bases). V shed 7 bases and J shed 6 bases, with 20 bases lying between them. This CDR3 comprises 14 residues. CDR1 and CDR2 (germline): GTSNPN, SVGIG (reference sequence).

The gene calls are TRBV10-1 and TRBJ2-2, with D tentatively TRBD2 (6 bases). CDR1 is WNHNN and CDR2 is SYGVQD in the germline V gene (reference sequence). V was shortened by 5 bases and J by 5 bases, with 9 bases between the two germline ends. This CDR3 spans 13 amino acids. For the CDR3, the DNA is TGCGCCAGCAGTTTCGGGGGAACCGGGGAGCTGTTTTTT. It codes for CASSFGGTGELFF.

This sequence joins TRBV6-5 and TRBJ2-7; tentative D call: TRBD2 (5 bases). CDR3 length: 14 amino acids. CDR1 and CDR2 (germline): MNHEY, SVGAGI. The V end was cut by 2 bases, the J end by 3 bases, with 11 bases between. DNA for the CDR3: TGTGCCAGCAGTTACGCTCCTAGCTACTACGAGCAGTACTTC. Translation gives CASSYAPSYYEQYF.

V gene TRBV2 combines with J gene TRBJ2-4; D might be TRBD1 or TRBD2, each matching 5 bases. The CDR3 runs to 14 residues. Germline CDR1 reads SNHLY; CDR2 reads FYNNEI. Between the trimmed V and J ends, which lost 8 bases and 9 bases, there was a span of 20 bases. The CDR3 spells CASGTQRSLSIQYF. CDR3 DNA sequence: TGTGCCAGCGGGACCCAGAGGAGTTTAAGCATTCAGTACTTC.

The chain carries TRBV27 and TRBJ1-5; 7 bases agree with TRBD1. The CDR3 has 16 residues. J lost 3 bases, V lost 6 bases, and 11 bases had no gene match. CDR1 is MNHEY and CDR2 is SMNVEV in the germline V gene (reference sequence). The CDR3 nucleotides read TGTGCCAGCAGAGGGAAAGCAGGGGGTTACAATCAGCCCCAGCATTTT. This gives the protein CASRGKAGGYNQPQHF.

This clone appeared once. Other DNA sequences in this sample translate to the same CDR3. The rearrangement joins TRBV6-5 to TRBJ1-1, with D maybe TRBD1 (6 bases). Germline V gene sequence: CDR1 MNHEY, CDR2 SVGAGI. The CDR3 is 14 amino acids. V was pared by 5 bases and J by 1 base, with 11 bases between. The CDR3 spells CASSLKGGNTEAFF. CDR3 coding DNA: TGTGCCAGCAGTCTCAAGGGGGGGAACACTGAAGCTTTCTTT.